This T cell receptor beta chain was documented in a study of T-cell memory formation after mild COVID-19. Concerning this clonotype itself: Its target is unknown.

Study-wide findings and caveats: Contracting clones localized mainly to CM and EM when CD4+ and mainly to EMRA when CD8+. Memory from before infection featured some responding clones, which suggests cross-reactive memory joined.

V dropped 3 bases and J dropped 4 bases, with 15 bases sitting between them. The CDR3 covers 15 residues. CDR1 and CDR2 (germline): MNHEY, SMNVEV (reference sequence). 5'RACE, which relied on constant-segment primers, yielded TCR alpha and TCR beta cDNA libraries carrying sample barcodes and UMIs. TCRdb used MiXCR to reprocess the 5' RACE reads, holding one entry per CDR3 protein. Here the sample spans about 600,000 distinct CDR3 sequences, 20% to 25% being singletons. The V gene is TRBV27, the J gene TRBJ1-1; possible D gene TRBD1, 5 bases. The clonotype originates from an adult woman who had mild COVID-19 (a few samples of this study predate the infection). Cell type and time point are not known. Sequencing was performed on PBMCs or a T cell subset sorted from them (not recorded which). CDR3 in amino acids: CASSLGTLPGTEAFF. Written as DNA, the CDR3 is TGTGCCAGCAGTTTGGGGACCCTCCCGGGCACTGAAGCTTTCTTT.